Below, 27 T cell receptor beta chains from the same sample are listed, as sequenced in a study of T cell changes during pregnancy in multiple sclerosis. The protocol was immunoSEQ multiplex PCR, while the TCRdb copy is restricted to in-frame clones and leaves out a portion. The sample consists of approximately 52,000 clones, 85% to 95% of them appearing once. Sequences were derived from CD4+ T cells from peripheral blood mononuclear cells, sampled in the second trimester of pregnancy. The receptors originated from a female donor in good health, enrolled as a control in a pregnancy study.

This chain links TRBV4-2 with TRBJ1-6; D ambiguous. Germline CDR1 and CDR2: LGHNA and YNFKEQ. Trimming stripped 0 bases from V and 4 bases from J, with 7 bases between. The CDR3 covers 15 residues. This CDR3 is CASSQDRLYNSPLHF. In DNA form, the CDR3 reads TGTGCCAGCAGCCAAGACAGACTTTATAATTCACCCCTCCACTTT.

The rearrangement uses TRBV20-1 and TRBJ2-1, with 8 positions matching TRBD2. Per the germline V gene, CDR1 is DFQATT and CDR2 is SNEGSKA (reference sequence). The CDR3 contains 11 residues. Unmatched junction bases numbered 5, after V lost 8 bases and J lost 8 bases. In DNA, the CDR3 is TGCAGTCGGACTAGCTTGGATGAGCAGTTCTTC. Translation: CSRTSLDEQFF.

In this sample, this clone turned up once. The J gene is TRBJ2-3, the V gene TRBV29-1; TRBD2 is a possible D gene (6 bases). V lost 3 bases and J 8 bases, leaving 15 bases between the germline ends. CDR1 is SQVTM and CDR2 is ANQGSEA in the germline V gene. The CDR3 runs to 13 residues. CDR3 in DNA: TGCAGCGTTGAGGGACGGCGGGAAGGTACGCAGTATTTT. Its translation: CSVEGRREGTQYF.

The V call is TRBV10-3, the J call TRBJ2-5, with D possibly TRBD2 on 6 matching bases. Germline loops: CDR1 ENHRY, CDR2 SYGVKD. V dropped 6 bases and J dropped 2 bases, with 13 bases sitting between them. This CDR3 is built from 14 residues. CDR3 nucleotides: TGTGCCATCAGCTCTCCGGGGGTTCAAGAGACCCAGTACTTC. Residues: CAISSPGVQETQYF.

This chain uses TRBV9 with TRBJ2-2; D might be TRBD2 (5 bases). The CDR3 length is 14 residues. Germline CDR1 and CDR2: SGDLS and YYNGEE. The V end was cut by 7 bases, the J end by 6 bases, with 16 bases between. Here the CDR3 DNA reads TGTGCCAGCGGGCATGTGGGAGTGTCCGGGGAGCTGTTTTTT. The encoded protein is CASGHVGVSGELFF.

The J gene is TRBJ2-5, the V gene TRBV25-1; D not resolved. The V gene's germline CDR1 is MGHDK and CDR2 SYGVNS. Trimming stripped 6 bases from V and 2 bases from J, with 7 bases between. This CDR3 region has 12 residues. CDR3 DNA sequence: TGTGCCAGCAGGGGCCTACAAGAGACCCAGTACTTC. This sequence encodes CASRGLQETQYF.

The chain employs TRBV28 and TRBJ1-2; TRBD1 might be the D (5 bases). The CDR3 has 12 amino acids. Trimming pared 4 bases from V and 8 bases from J, leaving 11 bases between. Germline CDR1 and CDR2: MDHEN and SYDVKM. CDR3: CASSYTRGGYTF. The CDR3 DNA reads as TGTGCCAGCAGTTACACCCGGGGGGGCTACACCTTC.

J is TRBJ2-7 and V is TRBV6-5, with 10 bases lining up with TRBD2. Trimming cost V 3 bases and J 3 bases; bases outside gene matches: 5. This CDR3 is 15 amino acids long. Germline V gene data show CDR1 as MNHEY and CDR2 as SVGAGI. The CDR3 spells CASSYFTSGDYEQYF. CDR3 nucleotides: TGTGCCAGCAGTTATTTTACTAGCGGGGACTACGAGCAGTACTTC.

The chain uses TRBV9 and TRBJ2-7; 8 nucleotides line up with TRBD2. V gave up 0 bases and J gave up 5 bases; unmatched junction bases: 4. Germline CDR1 is SGDLS and CDR2 is YYNGEE. This CDR3 comprises 14 residues. The CDR3 coding sequence is TGTGCCAGCAGCGTAGGGGTGCGGGAGGACGAGCAGTACTTC. It translates to CASSVGVREDEQYF.

This clone was seen just once. The chain has TRBV28 and TRBJ1-2; no firm D call. The CDR3 contains 12 residues. Germline V gene lookup returns CDR1 MDHEN and CDR2 SYDVKM. Trimming shortened V by 3 bases and J by 5 bases, and 7 bases separated the two germline ends. The CDR3 coding sequence is TGTGCCAGCAGTTTCCGAGATTATGGCTACACCTTC. Its protein is CASSFRDYGYTF.

This clone was seen a handful of times. The rearrangement joins TRBV30 to TRBJ1-1; D is uncertain. Trimming shortened V by 4 bases and J by 5 bases, and 14 bases separated the two germline ends. In germline, CDR1 is GTSNPN, CDR2 SVGIG (reference sequence). This CDR3 contains 13 residues. For the CDR3, the DNA is TGTGCCTGGATCTCTCCCTCGTCGACTGAAGCTTTCTTT. This encodes CAWISPSSTEAFF.

The rearrangement uses TRBV29-1 and TRBJ1-1; possibly TRBD1 for D (5 bases). In germline, CDR1 is SQVTM, CDR2 ANQGSEA. CDR3 size: 12 residues. The V gene lost 0 bases and the J gene lost 5 bases, with 7 bases spanning the gap. CDR3 sequence: CSVEDGGTEAFF. CDR3 coding DNA: TGCAGCGTTGAAGATGGGGGGACTGAAGCTTTCTTT.

This chain connects TRBV28 to TRBJ1-2, with D perhaps matching TRBD1 (6 bases). CDR3 length equals 15 residues. The germline V and J ends were trimmed by 7 bases and 2 bases, with 17 bases remaining between them. The germline gives CDR1 MDHEN, CDR2 SYDVKM. The CDR3 DNA reads as TGTGCCAGCACTCATCAGGGGAATGAGAACTATGGCTACACCTTC. It codes for CASTHQGNENYGYTF.

The rearrangement uses TRBV19 and TRBJ1-1; D possibly corresponds to TRBD1 (5 bases). V lost 4 bases, J lost 6 bases, and 12 bases lay in between. Germline lookup yields CDR1 LNHDA and CDR2 SQIVND (reference sequence). This CDR3 contains 13 residues. CDR3 sequence: CASSRTGLSEAFF. The CDR3 region has the DNA TGTGCCAGTAGTAGAACAGGTCTATCTGAAGCTTTCTTT.

This clone occurred once. The gene calls are TRBV25-1 and TRBJ2-7, with D unclear. The V end lost 1 base, the J end lost 3 bases, and 10 bases lay between the germline ends. This CDR3 region has 14 residues. The germline CDR1 and CDR2 sequences are MGHDK and SYGVNS. The CDR3 is CASSESRRIYEQYF. The CDR3 coding sequence is TGTGCCAGCAGTGAATCGCGCCGTATCTACGAGCAGTACTTC.

Written as DNA, the CDR3 is TGTGCCAGCAGCCCGGGACTAGCGGGAGACGAGCAGTACTTC. The encoded protein is CASSPGLAGDEQYF. This chain uses TRBV4-2 with TRBJ2-7, with 14 positions matching TRBD2. The CDR3 has 14 amino acids. Trimming took 4 bases from V and 5 from J; bases not matched to a gene: 1. CDR1 is LGHNA and CDR2 is YNFKEQ in the germline V gene.

The table lists this clone with a count of one. This rearrangement joins TRBV7-2 to TRBJ2-7; D is unresolved. The CDR3 has 15 amino acids. Germline-derived CDR1 and CDR2 are SGHTA and FQGNSA. V was trimmed by 4 bases and J by 4 bases, leaving 17 bases between them. This CDR3 is CASSSLTVLRYEQYF. CDR3 DNA: TGTGCCAGCAGCTCTCTCACAGTCCTCCGGTACGAGCAGTACTTC.

The V gene is TRBV4-3, the J gene TRBJ2-3, with a weak D call TRBD2 (5 bases). Germline V CDR1 and CDR2: LGHNA, YSLEER. Trimming left V 1 base short and J 3 bases short, with 14 bases between. There are 16 residues in the CDR3. The chain's CDR3 is CASSQGIGVNTDTQYF. The CDR3 bases are TGCGCCAGCAGCCAAGGGATCGGGGTTAATACAGATACGCAGTATTTT.

The V call is TRBV15, the J call TRBJ2-7, with a weak D call TRBD1 (6 bases). The V gene's germline CDR1 is LNHNV and CDR2 YYDKDF (reference sequence). V lost 3 bases and J 2 bases, leaving 14 bases between the germline ends. This CDR3 has 15 amino acids. This CDR3 reads CATSRERGQTYEQYF. The CDR3 DNA sequence: TGTGCCACCAGCAGGGAACGCGGACAGACCTACGAGCAGTACTTC.

The V call is TRBV28, the J call TRBJ1-6; TRBD1 matches 8 bases. J was trimmed by 7 bases and V by 1 base; bases with no gene match: 6. This CDR3 is 16 amino acids long. The germline V gene encodes CDR1 MDHEN and CDR2 SYDVKM. The CDR3 loop is CASSLYQDRVNSPLHF. CDR3 DNA: TGTGCCAGCAGTTTATACCAGGACAGGGTGAATTCACCCCTCCACTTT.

This chain connects TRBV27 to TRBJ2-7; 7 bases match TRBD1. Trimming took 4 bases from V and 3 from J; bases not matched to a gene: 3. The CDR3 totals 13 residues. From germline, CDR1 is MNHEY and CDR2 SMNVEV (reference sequence). CDR3 in amino acids: CASSWDRNYEQYF. As DNA, the CDR3 is TGTGCCAGCAGTTGGGACAGAAACTACGAGCAGTACTTC.

V gene TRBV7-8 combines with J gene TRBJ2-5; 8 bases fit TRBD1. From germline, CDR1 is SGHVS and CDR2 FQNEAQ. The CDR3 is 11 amino acids. V dropped 3 bases and J dropped 10; count of bases not matched to a gene: 1. CDR3 sequence reads: CASSFGQGQYF. CDR3 DNA: TGTGCCAGCAGCTTCGGACAGGGCCAGTACTTC. Full variable domain (outside the CDR3, taken from reference TRBV7-8 and TRBJ2-5): GAGVSQSPRYKVAKRGQDVALRCDPISGHVSLFWYQQALGQGPEFLTYFQNEAQLDKSGLPSDRFFAERPEGSVSTLKIQRTQQEDSAVYLCASSFGQGQYFGPGTRLLVL.

Written as DNA, the CDR3 is TGTGCCAGCAGCTTTCAGGGAGGGAGAACTGAAGCTTTCTTT. It specifies CASSFQGGRTEAFF. The chain carries TRBV5-4 and TRBJ1-1, with TRBD1 as a possible D gene (5 bases). CDR3 length: 14 amino acids. With 2 bases removed from V and 5 bases from J, the gap between germline ends came to 13 bases. Germline CDR1 is SGHNT and CDR2 is YYREEE (reference sequence).

The chain couples TRBV7-2 to TRBJ2-2; tentatively, D is TRBD1 (7 bases). The germline CDR1 and CDR2 sequences are SGHTA and FQGNSA. The CDR3 covers 16 residues. The ends were cut back, 7 bases at V and 1 base at J, with 16 bases in the middle. This CDR3 is CASKRGTERNTGELFF. Written as DNA, the CDR3 is TGTGCCAGCAAACGCGGGACAGAAAGGAACACCGGGGAGCTGTTTTTT. Using reference TRBV7-2 and TRBJ2-2 for the parts outside the CDR3, the full variable domain is GAGVSQSPSNKVTEKGKDVELRCDPISGHTALYWYRQSLGQGLEFLIYFQGNSAPDKSGLPSDRFSAERTGGSVSTLTIQRTQQEDSAVYLCASKRGTERNTGELFFGEGSRLTVL.

This chain joins TRBV7-2 and TRBJ1-6, with 9 bases identical to TRBD1. Trimming took 7 bases from V and 10 from J; bases not matched to a gene: 8. CDR1 and CDR2 from the germline V gene are SGHTA and FQGNSA. The CDR3 sequence is 14 residues long. The CDR3 DNA reads TGTGCCAGCACCGCTACAGGGGGCCAATCACCCCTCCACTTT. It yields the protein CASTATGGQSPLHF.

CDR3 in DNA: TGTGCCAGCTCAGATGGGACAGGGAGCTCCTACGAGCAGTACTTC. Amino acids: CASSDGTGSSYEQYF. This chain uses TRBV18 with TRBJ2-7; 9 bases align to TRBD1. J was trimmed by 0 bases and V by 5 bases; bases with no gene match: 5. Germline lookup yields CDR1 KGHSH and CDR2 LQKENI. The CDR3 runs to 15 residues.

The V and J genes are TRBV27 and TRBJ2-3; D possibly corresponds to TRBD1 (6 bases). Germline V gene lookup returns CDR1 MNHEY and CDR2 SMNVEV (reference sequence). The V end lost 7 bases, the J end lost 2 bases, and 25 bases lay between the germline ends. The length of the CDR3 is 18 residues. The CDR3 region is CASKVTSTRGQSTDTQYF. DNA for the CDR3: TGTGCCAGCAAAGTTACATCTACACGAGGACAGTCCACAGATACGCAGTATTTT.